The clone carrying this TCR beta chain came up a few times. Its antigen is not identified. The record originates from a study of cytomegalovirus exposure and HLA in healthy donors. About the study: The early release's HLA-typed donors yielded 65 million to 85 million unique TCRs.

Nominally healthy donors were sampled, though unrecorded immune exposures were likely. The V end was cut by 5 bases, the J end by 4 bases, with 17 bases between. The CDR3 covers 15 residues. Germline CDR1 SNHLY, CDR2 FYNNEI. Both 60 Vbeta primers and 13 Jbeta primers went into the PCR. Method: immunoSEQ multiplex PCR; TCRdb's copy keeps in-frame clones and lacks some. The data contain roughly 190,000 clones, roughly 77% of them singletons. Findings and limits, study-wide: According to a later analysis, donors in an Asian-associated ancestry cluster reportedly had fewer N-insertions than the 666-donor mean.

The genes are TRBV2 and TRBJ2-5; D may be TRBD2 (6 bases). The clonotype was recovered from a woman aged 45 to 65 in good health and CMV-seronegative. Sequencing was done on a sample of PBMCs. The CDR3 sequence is CASSRGPRGLETQYF. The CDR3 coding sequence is TGTGCCAGCAGTAGAGGGCCCCGGGGACTAGAGACCCAGTACTTC.